The clone carrying this T cell receptor (beta chain) was observed a handful of times. The record originates from a study of blood T cells in healthy people across ages. This CDR3 is built from 14 residues. Germline-derived CDR1 and CDR2 are DFQATT and SNEGSKA (reference sequence). The V gene lost 4 bases and the J gene lost 3 bases, with 15 bases spanning the gap. Using a J-beta primer mix together with a sample-barcoded 5' primer, a second PCR was run for about 7 to 12 cycles. TCRdb itself ran the 5' RACE reads through MiXCR, one entry per CDR3 protein. The table has about 1.1 million distinct CDR3 sequences, under 40% seen once. Peripheral blood from each donor was collected in a volume of ten milliliters.

This chain uses TRBV20-1 with TRBJ2-5; D not certain. This TCR was recovered from a man younger than 35 in good health. Sequenced: blood. CDR3 sequence: CSANLGRQEETQYF. The CDR3 nucleotides are TGCAGTGCTAACCTTGGACGCCAGGAAGAGACCCAGTACTTC.